The entry that follows covers one T cell receptor beta chain sequence. Its antigen is not identified. From RNA transcripts, TCR beta CDR3 regions were amplified. The HTBI primer set drove a first-round RT-PCR of the TCR CDR3. TCRdb used MiXCR to reprocess the multiplex PCR reads, holding one entry per CDR3 protein. The sample lists some 210,000 distinct CDR3 sequences, more than 15% occurring once. V was trimmed by 5 bases and J by 4 bases, leaving 20 bases between them. CDR1 and CDR2 from the germline V gene are MNHNS and SASEGT. The CDR3 has 16 amino acids. The data stem from a study of T cells in Graves' hyperthyroidism and ophthalmopathy. The study's findings and limits: The blood repertoire included most of the expanded thyroid clonotypes above 0.001.

The sequencing input was blood. The receptor was isolated from a man aged 45 to 65 with Graves' hyperthyroidism. J is TRBJ2-5 and V is TRBV6-1, with D perhaps matching TRBD1 or TRBD2 (5 bases each). Written as DNA, the CDR3 is TGTGCCAGCAGTAGGACCGAGGGACCGAACCTAGAGACCCAGTACTTC. Translating gives CASSRTEGPNLETQYF.